The rows below give T cell receptor beta chains drawn from one sample of a study of CD8+ T cells in alopecia areata. Sequencing was performed with immunoSEQ multiplex PCR; in TCRdb, only in-frame clones are kept and a portion is missing. Among about 97,000 clones listed, 55% to 70% were seen once. The sample in question was CD8+ T cells sorted from blood, obtained between weeks 55 and 70, from a patient treated with tofacitinib. These receptors were taken from a human donor with alopecia areata. Each CDR3 is given with its conserved first and last residue. The D gene is left open where the match is weak. For some rows the clone size is stated as once, few or many, or as a class when expanded; others skip it.

j_call	v_call	d_call	clone_size	cdr3_aa	cdr3_nt
TRBJ1-2	TRBV13	.	.	CASSPGRIYGYTF	TGTGCCAGCAGCCCAGGACGGATCTATGGCTACACCTTC
TRBJ1-3	TRBV5-6	.	.	CASSFGTRQGSGNTIYF	TGTGCCAGCAGCTTCGGGACGAGGCAGGGCTCTGGAAACACCATATATTTT
TRBJ1-4	TRBV30	TRBD1	.	CAWGTGETNEKLFF	TGTGCCTGGGGAACAGGGGAAACTAATGAAAAACTGTTTTTT
TRBJ1-1	TRBV30	.	few	CAWTLGGHTEAFF	TGTGCCTGGACCCTTGGGGGTCACACTGAAGCTTTCTTT
TRBJ2-5	TRBV13	.	.	CASSPRETQYF	TGTGCCAGCAGCCCCAGGGAGACCCAGTACTTC
TRBJ2-3	TRBV13	.	.	CASSSEVGGRRDTQYF	TGTGCCAGCAGCTCGGAGGTCGGGGGGCGTAGAGATACGCAGTATTTT
TRBJ2-5	TRBV29-1	.	few	CSVEIIGQPQETQYF	TGCAGCGTTGAGATTATTGGACAGCCCCAAGAGACCCAGTACTTC
TRBJ2-7	TRBV15	.	few	CATSRERQANYEQYF	TGTGCCACCAGCAGAGAGAGACAGGCGAACTACGAGCAGTACTTC
TRBJ1-1	TRBV30	TRBD1	.	CAWLGQGNTEAFF	TGTGCCTGGTTAGGACAGGGGAACACTGAAGCTTTCTTT
TRBJ1-2	TRBV2	.	.	CASSEVRNGFYGYTF	TGTGCCAGCAGTGAAGTGAGAAATGGATTCTATGGCTACACCTTC
TRBJ2-7	TRBV4-1	.	.	CASSQAYGLREQYF	TGCGCCAGCAGCCAAGCTTACGGTCTTCGCGAGCAGTACTTC
TRBJ1-6	TRBV9	.	.	CASGSPLHF	TGTGCCAGCGGTTCACCCCTCCACTTT
TRBJ2-7	TRBV13	TRBD1	.	CASSKGTGDHERYF	TGTGCCAGCAGCAAGGGGACAGGGGACCACGAGCGGTACTTC
TRBJ2-1	TRBV5-8	.	.	CASSSGSNEQFF	TGTGCCAGCAGCTCGGGGTCCAATGAGCAGTTCTTC
TRBJ2-3	TRBV9	TRBD2	.	CASSASSGGAKDTQYF	TGTGCCAGCAGCGCCAGTAGCGGGGGGGCTAAAGATACGCAGTATTTT
TRBJ1-5	TRBV5-6	.	.	CASSLSTEGRNQPQHF	TGTGCCAGCAGCTTATCGACAGAGGGGCGCAATCAGCCCCAGCATTTT
TRBJ1-1	TRBV9	.	.	CASSVGGKATFKGTEAFF	TGTGCCAGCAGCGTAGGGGGAAAGGCCACTTTTAAGGGCACTGAAGCTTTCTTT
TRBJ2-3	TRBV6-5	TRBD2	.	CASRTWLAATDTQYF	TGTGCCAGCAGGACCTGGCTAGCGGCCACAGATACGCAGTATTTT
TRBJ2-7	TRBV7-9	TRBD1	.	CASSYRDRGFHEQYF	TGTGCCAGCAGTTATCGGGACAGGGGGTTCCACGAGCAGTACTTC
TRBJ1-3	TRBV12-5	TRBD1	.	CASGLATGANGNTIYF	TGTGCTAGTGGTTTGGCGACAGGGGCAAATGGAAACACCATATATTTT
TRBJ1-1	TRBV7-9	.	.	CASSGSRQENTEAFF	TGTGCCAGCAGCGGATCCCGACAGGAGAACACTGAAGCTTTCTTT
TRBJ1-1	TRBV30	.	.	CAWSVELMNTEAFF	TGTGCCTGGAGTGTGGAGCTAATGAACACTGAAGCTTTCTTT
TRBJ2-2	TRBV11-1	TRBD1	.	CASSFGTETGELFF	TGTGCCAGCAGCTTCGGGACAGAGACCGGGGAGCTGTTTTTT
TRBJ2-5	TRBV5-6	TRBD2	.	CASSFGFGTSGQETQYF	TGTGCCAGCAGCTTCGGGTTCGGGACTAGCGGGCAAGAGACCCAGTACTTC
TRBJ2-7	TRBV20-1	.	once	CSARVSYEQYF	TGCAGTGCCCGGGTCTCCTACGAGCAGTACTTC
TRBJ2-2	TRBV5-6	.	.	CASSYPTNTGELFF	TGTGCCAGCAGTTATCCTACCAACACCGGGGAGCTGTTTTTT
TRBJ2-2	TRBV5-6	.	.	CASRQQGYAGELFF	TGTGCCAGCAGACAACAGGGTTACGCCGGGGAGCTGTTTTTT
TRBJ2-3	TRBV5-1	TRBD2	few	CASSLAAGGPVDTQYF	TGCGCCAGCAGCTTGGCCGCGGGGGGGCCGGTAGATACGCAGTATTTT
TRBJ2-1	TRBV5-1	.	.	CASSLGASSYNEQFF	TGCGCCAGCAGCTTGGGGGCTTCTTCCTACAATGAGCAGTTCTTC
TRBJ2-1	TRBV7-2	.	few	CASSTAVNEQFF	TGTGCCAGCTCCACCGCGGTCAATGAGCAGTTCTTC
TRBJ2-7	TRBV7-9	.	few	CASSEDGGPPYEQYF	TGTGCCAGCAGCGAAGACGGAGGGCCCCCCTACGAGCAGTACTTC
TRBJ2-6	TRBV2	.	.	CASTKTDREGTVLTF	TGTGCCAGCACCAAAACGGACAGGGAGGGCACCGTCCTGACTTTC
TRBJ2-3	TRBV7-2	TRBD2	.	CASSLSHPLAGSTDTQYF	TGTGCCAGCAGCTTATCCCACCCACTAGCGGGGAGCACAGATACGCAGTATTTT
TRBJ2-6	TRBV13	.	.	CASSSRVSGANVLTF	TGTGCCAGCAGCTCCCGGGTCTCTGGGGCCAACGTCCTGACTTTC
TRBJ1-3	TRBV7-2	TRBD1	.	CASSPPATGSGNTIYF	TGTGCCAGCAGCCCCCCCGCGACAGGGTCCGGAAACACCATATATTTT
TRBJ2-3	TRBV7-9	TRBD1	few	CASRSRDRGRSDTQYF	TGTGCCAGCAGGTCCAGGGACAGGGGTCGGTCAGATACGCAGTATTTT
TRBJ2-1	TRBV6-5	.	.	CASRRSGTDNEQFF	TGCGCCAGCAGACGTTCCGGGACGGACAATGAGCAGTTCTTC
TRBJ2-3	TRBV29-1	.	few	CSALIRGSTDTQYF	TGCAGCGCCCTGATCAGGGGAAGCACAGATACGCAGTATTTT
TRBJ1-1	TRBV15	.	.	CATSRDARSMNTEAFF	TGTGCCACCAGCAGAGATGCAAGAAGTATGAACACTGAAGCTTTCTTT
TRBJ2-7	TRBV4-1	TRBD1	.	CTSSPRGTGPEQYF	TGCACCAGCAGCCCCCGTGGGACAGGGCCAGAGCAGTACTTC